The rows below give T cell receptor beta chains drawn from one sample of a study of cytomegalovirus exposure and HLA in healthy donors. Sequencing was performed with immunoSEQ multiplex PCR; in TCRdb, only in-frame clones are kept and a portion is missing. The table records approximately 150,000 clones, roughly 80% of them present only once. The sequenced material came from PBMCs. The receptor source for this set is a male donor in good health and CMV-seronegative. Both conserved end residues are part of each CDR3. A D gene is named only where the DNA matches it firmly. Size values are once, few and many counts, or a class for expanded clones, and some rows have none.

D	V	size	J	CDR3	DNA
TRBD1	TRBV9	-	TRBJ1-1	CASSVLPTGGTEAFF	TGTGCCAGCAGCGTATTACCGACAGGGGGCACTGAAGCTTTCTTT
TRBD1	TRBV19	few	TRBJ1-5	CASSVNYRGLLQPQHF	TGTGCCAGTAGTGTAAATTACAGGGGGCTGCTTCAGCCCCAGCATTTT
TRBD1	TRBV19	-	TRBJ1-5	CASSASGTGLSNQPQHF	TGTGCCAGTAGTGCATCCGGGACAGGGCTGAGCAATCAGCCCCAGCATTTT
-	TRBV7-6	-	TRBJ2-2	CASSYKYGPGELFF	TGTGCCAGCAGCTACAAATATGGCCCCGGGGAGCTGTTTTTT
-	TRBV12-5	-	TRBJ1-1	CASGLLLGGKGTEAFF	TGTGCTAGTGGTTTGCTCTTGGGGGGGAAGGGCACTGAAGCTTTCTTT
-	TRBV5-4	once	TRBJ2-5	CASSLESKQETQYF	TGTGCCAGCAGCTTGGAGAGCAAACAAGAGACCCAGTACTTC
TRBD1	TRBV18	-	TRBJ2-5	CASSPPSLHRGYGETQYF	TGTGCCAGCTCACCACCCTCGTTGCACAGGGGGTATGGGGAGACCCAGTACTTC
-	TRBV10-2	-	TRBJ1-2	CASSDPSSSGFYGYTF	TGCGCCAGCAGTGACCCCTCGTCGTCGGGTTTTTATGGCTACACCTTC
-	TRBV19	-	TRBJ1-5	CASRDRDQPQHF	TGTGCCAGTAGGGACAGAGATCAGCCCCAGCATTTT
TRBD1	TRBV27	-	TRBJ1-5	CASRRDSDQPQHF	TGTGCCAGCAGAAGGGACAGCGATCAGCCCCAGCATTTT
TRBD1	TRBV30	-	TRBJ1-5	CAWSSFGAGQDNQPQHF	TGTGCCTGGAGTTCGTTTGGCGCGGGACAGGACAATCAGCCCCAGCATTTT
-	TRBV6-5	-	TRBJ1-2	CASSYLDRRSFGYTF	TGTGCCAGCAGTTACCTAGACAGGCGGTCTTTCGGCTACACCTTC
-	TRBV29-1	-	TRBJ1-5	CSVAIYSNQPQHF	TGCAGCGTTGCTATATATAGCAATCAGCCCCAGCATTTT
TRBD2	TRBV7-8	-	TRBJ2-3	CASSSGLAGGQASSTDTQYF	TGTGCCAGCAGCTCGGGACTAGCGGGGGGCCAAGCCTCTAGCACAGATACGCAGTATTTT
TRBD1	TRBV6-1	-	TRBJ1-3	CASSERTGTGNTIYF	TGTGCCAGCAGTGAAAGGACAGGGACTGGAAACACCATATATTTT
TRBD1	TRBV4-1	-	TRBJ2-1	CASSQKGAARQGGYNEQFF	TGCGCCAGCAGCCAAAAGGGGGCGGCTCGACAAGGCGGTTACAATGAGCAGTTCTTC
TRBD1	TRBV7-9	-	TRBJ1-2	CASSPLGTAINYGYTF	TGTGCCAGCAGCCCCCTGGGGACAGCTATTAACTATGGCTACACCTTC
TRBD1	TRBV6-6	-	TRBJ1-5	CASTKTGGGNQPQHF	TGTGCCAGCACCAAAACAGGGGGCGGTAATCAGCCCCAGCATTTT